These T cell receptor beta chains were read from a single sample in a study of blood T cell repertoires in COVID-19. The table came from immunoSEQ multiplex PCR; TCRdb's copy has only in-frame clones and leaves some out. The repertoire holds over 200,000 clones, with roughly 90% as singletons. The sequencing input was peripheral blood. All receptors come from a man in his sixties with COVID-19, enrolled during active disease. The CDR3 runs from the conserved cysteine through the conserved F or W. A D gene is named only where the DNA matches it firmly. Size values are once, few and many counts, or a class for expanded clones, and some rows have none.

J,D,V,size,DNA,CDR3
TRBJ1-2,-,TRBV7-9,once,TGTGCCAGCACCCCTTTGGGGCGCGGCTACACCTTC,CASTPLGRGYTF
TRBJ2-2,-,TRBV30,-,TGTGCCTGGAGTGTATCAGGGCCCGGGGAGCTGTTTTTT,CAWSVSGPGELFF
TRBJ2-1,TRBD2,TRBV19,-,TGTGCCAGTAGTAGTCGACGGGGGGGCCTGGGAAACAATGAGCAGTTCTTC,CASSSRRGGLGNNEQFF
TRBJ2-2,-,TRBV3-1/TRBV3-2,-,TGTGCCAGCAGCCCTCCGGGACTGAACACCGGGGAGCTGTTTTTT,CASSPPGLNTGELFF
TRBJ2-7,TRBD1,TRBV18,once,TGTGCCAGCTCACCACGGGGGACAGGGCCCTCCTACGAGCAGTACTTC,CASSPRGTGPSYEQYF
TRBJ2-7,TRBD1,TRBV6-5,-,TGTGCCAGCAGTTACCGTGAACAGGGGGTGCAGTACTTC,CASSYREQGVQYF
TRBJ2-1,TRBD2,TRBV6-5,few,TGTGCCAGCAGTTTGGCTAGCGGGCGAAATGAGCAGTTCTTC,CASSLASGRNEQFF
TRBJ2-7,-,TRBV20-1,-,TGCAGTGCTAGTCCCCCGGGCCTTGGGGCCGAGCAGTACTTC,CSASPPGLGAEQYF
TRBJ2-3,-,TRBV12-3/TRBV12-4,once,TGTGCCAGCAGAGGGGTGACAGGCACGCAGTATTTT,CASRGVTGTQYF
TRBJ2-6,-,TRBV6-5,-,TGTGCCAGCAGGACCACAGGGAGTGGGGCCAACGTCCTGACTTTC,CASRTTGSGANVLTF
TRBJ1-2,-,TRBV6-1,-,TGTGCCAGCATTGAAGGCAGGGAAGAGTGTGGCTACACCTTC,CASIEGREECGYTF
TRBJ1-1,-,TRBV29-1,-,TGCAGCGTTGCGAGGGGAGGCACTGAAGCTTTCTTT,CSVARGGTEAFF
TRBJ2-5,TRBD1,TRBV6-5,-,TGTGCCACCTGGGGTGCGGGACAGGGATCAGAGACCCAGTACTTC,CATWGAGQGSETQYF
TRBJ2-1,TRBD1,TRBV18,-,TGTGCCAGCTCACTGAAGACAGGGCGGAATGAGCAGTTCTTC,CASSLKTGRNEQFF
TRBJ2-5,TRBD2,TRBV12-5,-,TGTGCTAGTGCCGAGGCCGGGACTAGCGGGAACCAAGAGACCCAGTACTTC,CASAEAGTSGNQETQYF
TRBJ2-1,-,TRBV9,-,TGTGCCAGCAGCGTTCCCCGGGCGGGGTTCTACAATGAGCAGTTCTTC,CASSVPRAGFYNEQFF
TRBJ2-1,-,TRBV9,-,TGTGCCAGCAGCGTTGGGACTTTCTCCTACAATGAGCAGTTCTTC,CASSVGTFSYNEQFF
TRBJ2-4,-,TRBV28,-,TGTGCCAGCAGCCTGGGCAGGGTAAACAAAAACATTCAGTACTTC,CASSLGRVNKNIQYF
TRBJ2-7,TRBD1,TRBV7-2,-,TGTGCCAGCAGCTATGGGGGACAGGGGCACCACGAGCAGTACTTC,CASSYGGQGHHEQYF
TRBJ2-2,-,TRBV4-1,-,TGCGCCAGCAGCCAAGTTCAAAGCTCAAACGGGGAGCTGTTTTTT,CASSQVQSSNGELFF
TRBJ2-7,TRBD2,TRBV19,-,TGTGCCAGTAGCCTAGCGGGGGCTTACGAGCAGTACTTC,CASSLAGAYEQYF
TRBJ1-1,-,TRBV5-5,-,TGTGCCAGCAGCTTGGGACAGGTCTTTTCAAACACTGAAGCTTTCTTT,CASSLGQVFSNTEAFF
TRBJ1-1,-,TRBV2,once,TGTGCCAGCAGGTCGGGTCGGAACACTGAAGCTTTCTTT,CASRSGRNTEAFF
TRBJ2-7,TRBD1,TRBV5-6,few,TGTGCCAGCAGCATACCGGGACAGGGGAGGTCTGAGCAGTACTTC,CASSIPGQGRSEQYF
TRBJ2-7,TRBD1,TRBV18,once,TGTGCCAGCTCCCCGGACAGGTACGAGCAGTACTTC,CASSPDRYEQYF
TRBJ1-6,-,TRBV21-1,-,TGTGCCAGCAGCGCTCGTGGTGGGACAGGGGGATTTAATTCACCCCTCCACTTT,CASSARGGTGGFNSPLHF
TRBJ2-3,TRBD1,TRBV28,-,TGTGCCAGCAGTTCGCGGACAGGGAGCACAGATACGCAGTATTTT,CASSSRTGSTDTQYF
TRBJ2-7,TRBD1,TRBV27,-,TGTGCCAACAGGGGCACCTCCTACGAGCAGTACTTC,CANRGTSYEQYF
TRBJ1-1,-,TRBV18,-,TGTGCCAGCTCACCAGCCAGGGTGGGCACTGAAGCTTTCTTT,CASSPARVGTEAFF
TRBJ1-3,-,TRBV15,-,TGTGCCACCAGCAGAGATGGGGCGCTCATTGGAAACACCATATATTTT,CATSRDGALIGNTIYF
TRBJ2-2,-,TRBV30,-,TGTGCCTCTCCGAACACCGGGGAGCTGTTTTTT,CASPNTGELFF
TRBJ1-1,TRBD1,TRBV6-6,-,TGTGCCAGCAGAAGGACAGGGGGCCCCACTGAAGCTTTCTTT,CASRRTGGPTEAFF
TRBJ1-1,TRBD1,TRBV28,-,TGTGCCAGCAGTATACGACAGGGCGGGATGAACACTGAAGCTTTCTTT,CASSIRQGGMNTEAFF
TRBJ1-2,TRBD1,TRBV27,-,TGTGCCAGCAGTCTTGGGACAGGGGATGGCTACACCTTC,CASSLGTGDGYTF
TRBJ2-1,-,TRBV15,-,TGTGCCACCAGCAGAGATGGTAGGAGCTCCTACAATGAGCAGTTCTTC,CATSRDGRSSYNEQFF
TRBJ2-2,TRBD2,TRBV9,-,TGTGCCAGCAGCCCGGGACTAGAATCCGGGGAGCTGTTTTTT,CASSPGLESGELFF
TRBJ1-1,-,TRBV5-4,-,TGTGCCAGCAGCTCCCCGGGAAGTACCGCTTTCTTT,CASSSPGSTAFF
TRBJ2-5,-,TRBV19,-,TGTGCCAGTAGTCCCACGGTAGGGAGCCGGGAGACCCAGTACTTC,CASSPTVGSRETQYF
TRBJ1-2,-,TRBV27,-,TGTGCCAGCAGCCGACAGCCCGCCGTCGACTATGGCTACACCTTC,CASSRQPAVDYGYTF
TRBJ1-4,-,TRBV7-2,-,TGTGCCAGCAGCTTAAATTTCGGTGCAACTAATGAAAAACTGTTTTTT,CASSLNFGATNEKLFF
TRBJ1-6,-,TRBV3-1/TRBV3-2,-,TGTGCCAGCAGCTCCCGGGGGGGCTCGGGACCCTTCCACTTT,CASSSRGGSGPFHF
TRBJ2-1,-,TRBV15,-,TGTGCCACCAGCAGAGATCGGGGGTACAATGAGCAGTTCTTC,CATSRDRGYNEQFF
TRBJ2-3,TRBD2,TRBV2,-,TGTGCCAGTGGTAGCGGGGCCAACACAGATACGCAGTATTTT,CASGSGANTDTQYF
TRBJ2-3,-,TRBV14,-,TGTGCCAGCAGCCAAGGGAGTTTCGGCACAGATACGCAGTATTTT,CASSQGSFGTDTQYF
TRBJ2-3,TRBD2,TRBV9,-,TGTGCCAGCAGCCCCCCTCACTTGCTAGCGGGAAAAGATACGCAGTATTTT,CASSPPHLLAGKDTQYF
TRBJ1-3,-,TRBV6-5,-,TGTGCCAGCAAGAAAGCCTCTCGCTCTGGAAACACCATATATTTT,CASKKASRSGNTIYF
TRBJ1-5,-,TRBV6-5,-,TGTGCCAGCACAGCGGGGATGGGCGTTTGGCCCCAGCATTTT,CASTAGMGVWPQHF
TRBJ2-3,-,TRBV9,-,TGTGCCAGCAGCGATAGCGCTGGCACAGATACGCAGTATTTT,CASSDSAGTDTQYF
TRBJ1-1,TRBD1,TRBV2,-,TGTGCCAGCAGTCAACCGGGACAGGGGAAGCCTGAAGCTTTCTTT,CASSQPGQGKPEAFF
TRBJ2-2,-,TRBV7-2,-,TGTGCCAGCAGCTTAGCCTCCCCGGGTACCTCCGGGGAGCTGTTTTTT,CASSLASPGTSGELFF
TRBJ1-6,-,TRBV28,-,TGTGCCAGCAGCTCCACCGCGCAGGGATCTTCACCCCTCCACTTT,CASSSTAQGSSPLHF
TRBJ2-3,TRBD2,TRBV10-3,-,TGTGCCATCAGTTTTGCGGGAGGCTGTCGAGATACGCAGTATTTT,CAISFAGGCRDTQYF
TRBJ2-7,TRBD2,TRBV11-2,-,TGTGCCAGCAGCCTTCCAGCCCCCGGGACTAGCGTCGAGCAGTACTTC,CASSLPAPGTSVEQYF
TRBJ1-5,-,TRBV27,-,TGTGCCAGCAGGAAGGGACACTTTAGCAATCAGCCCCAGCATTTT,CASRKGHFSNQPQHF